Below, 10 T cell receptor beta chains from the same sample are listed, as sequenced in a study of long-term antiretroviral therapy in people with HIV. Runs used v3.0 of the immunoSEQ assay and were done at survey level. Profiled with immunoSEQ multiplex PCR; TCRdb holds only in-frame clones, not every one. The sample has over 15,000 clones; over 65% are singletons. The sequencing used unsorted PBMCs, collected 2.1 years after starting antiretroviral therapy. The receptors come from a man aged 40-55 years with HIV.

This chain joins TRBV5-1 and TRBJ1-2; 8 bases match TRBD1. V lost 4 bases, J lost 6 bases, and 5 bases stayed unmatched. From germline, CDR1 is SGHRS and CDR2 YFSETQ. CDR3 length: 13 residues. CDR3 residues: CASSLSGGDGYTF. The CDR3 DNA is TGCGCCAGCAGCCTATCAGGGGGCGATGGCTACACCTTC.

The table lists this clone with a count of one. This chain uses TRBV7-2 with TRBJ2-7; TRBD2 aligns across 9 bases. Germline CDR1 SGHTA, CDR2 FQGNSA. CDR3 size: 16 residues. J gave up 0 bases and V 5 bases, and 8 bases lay outside the gene matches. CDR3 DNA: TGTGCCAGCAGCCGTACTAGCGGGTACGACTCCTACGAGCAGTACTTC. Its protein is CASSRTSGYDSYEQYF.

This clone has just a few counts. J is TRBJ2-2 and V is TRBV27; D is ambiguous. There are 14 residues in the CDR3. Trimming took 0 bases from V and 6 from J, leaving 8 bases between them. The germline V gene encodes CDR1 MNHEY and CDR2 SMNVEV (reference sequence). This CDR3 is CASSLSSLSGELFF. CDR3 coding DNA: TGTGCCAGCAGTTTATCCTCATTGTCCGGGGAGCTGTTTTTT.

CDR3 coding DNA: TGTGCCAGCAGCCCCCGGGGGGGCGGGGCCAACGTCCTGACTTTC. This gives the protein CASSPRGGGANVLTF. The gene calls are TRBV28 and TRBJ2-6; 8 bases are shared with TRBD2. CDR1 and CDR2 from the germline V gene are MDHEN and SYDVKM. The CDR3 runs 15 residues. Trimming took 6 bases from V and 4 from J; bases not matched to a gene: 5.

The J gene is TRBJ2-1, the V gene TRBV18, with a possible D match to TRBD2 (6 bases). Trimming removed 3 bases at V and 3 bases at J, with 6 bases between. Per the germline V gene, CDR1 is KGHSH and CDR2 is LQKENI. This CDR3 is built from 13 residues. In DNA form, the CDR3 reads TGTGCCAGCTCACCGGGACTCTACAATGAGCAGTTCTTC. Amino acid sequence: CASSPGLYNEQFF. Variable domain in full (rest from reference TRBV18 and TRBJ2-1): NAGVMQNPRHLVRRRGQEARLRCSPMKGHSHVYWYRQLPEEGLKFMVYLQKENIIDESGMPKERFSAEFPKEGPSILRIQQVVRGDSAAYFCASSPGLYNEQFFGPGTRLTVL.

V is TRBV7-9 and J is TRBJ2-2; 8 bases match TRBD1. Looked up from germline, CDR1 is SEHNR and CDR2 is FQNEAQ (reference sequence). This CDR3 contains 16 residues. Losses at the gene ends were 7 bases for V and 3 bases for J; bases not matched to a gene: 10. The CDR3 protein is CASILEDRVHTGELFF. CDR3 nucleotide sequence: TGTGCCAGCATTTTAGAGGACAGGGTGCACACCGGGGAGCTGTTTTTT.

This clone was detected once. The chain uses TRBV18 and TRBJ2-5; D not certain. CDR3 length: 15 residues. CDR1 is KGHSH, CDR2 LQKENI, per germline. V lost 3 bases and J lost 2, with 13 bases in between. CDR3 sequence (DNA): TGTGCCAGCTCACCTGGGCAGACGCAACAAGAGACCCAGTACTTC. Protein: CASSPGQTQQETQYF.

This rearrangement joins TRBV1 to TRBJ2-2; the table calls TRBD1, which could not be checked here. TRBV1 is a pseudogene segment. The CDR3 is made up of 19 amino acids. The CDR3 is CTSSRQPGTGVARTGELFF. CDR3 DNA: TGCACCAGCAGCCGACAACCTGGGACAGGCGTCGCTCGTACCGGGGAGCTGTTTTTT.

The genes are TRBV5-1 and TRBJ1-6; tentative D call: TRBD1 (6 bases). The CDR3 length is 16 residues. Germline CDR1 and CDR2: SGHRS and YFSETQ. V lost 3 bases, J lost 8 bases, and 18 bases lay in between. The CDR3 region is CASSYDPSTGDSPLHF. The CDR3 nucleotides are TGCGCCAGCAGCTACGACCCGTCGACAGGTGATTCACCCCTCCACTTT.

The rearrangement links TRBV5-8 to TRBJ2-4; D unclear. V was trimmed by 3 bases and J by 0 bases, leaving 16 bases between them. Germline assignment: CDR1 SGHTS and CDR2 YDEGEE. The CDR3 has 17 amino acids. CDR3 nucleotide sequence: TGTGCCAGCAGCTCGTGGATGGGTGGGGAAGCCAAAAACATTCAGTACTTC. This codes for CASSSWMGGEAKNIQYF. Filled out from reference TRBV5-8 and TRBJ2-4, the complete variable domain reads EAGVTQSPTHLIKTRGQQATLRCSPISGHTSVYWYQQALGLGLQFLLWYDEGEERNRGNFPPRFSGRQFPNYSSELNVNALELEDSALYLCASSSWMGGEAKNIQYFGAGTRLSVL.